These T cell receptor beta chains were read from a single sample in a study of cytotoxic CD8 clonotypes in ibrutinib-treated CLL. TCRdb keeps only in-frame clones here, not all; method: immunoSEQ multiplex PCR. Of roughly 63,000 clones listed, approximately 57% were seen once; the top ten hold 14% to 15%. Here the sequenced sample was PBMCs, taken after 12 months of ibrutinib treatment. Source of these receptors: a human donor with chronic lymphocytic leukemia. CDR3s include the opening cysteine and the closing phenylalanine or tryptophan. The order of the fields is J gene, V gene, CDR3 protein.

TRBJ2-2,TRBV9,CASSVGSTPGELFF
TRBJ2-4,TRBV7-8,CASSLGDSGGVGKNIQYF
TRBJ1-2,TRBV5-8,CASSFRGGGYTF
TRBJ2-1,TRBV19,CASSRTGSKSSYNEQFF
TRBJ1-1,TRBV14,CASSHREGFSEAFF
TRBJ2-1,TRBV5-1,CASSFRGAYNEQFF
TRBJ2-7,TRBV29-1,CSVEAGAYEQYF
TRBJ2-2,TRBV6-4,CASSDSWTDTGELFF
TRBJ1-5,TRBV19,CASSIDGSVLTGVNQPQHF
TRBJ2-6,TRBV6-4,CASSAQPGANVLTF
TRBJ2-3,TRBV4-1,CASSQESSTDTQYF
TRBJ2-1,TRBV2,CASSEGRITYNEQFF
TRBJ2-2,TRBV2,CANRDRVNTGELFF
TRBJ2-2,TRBV5-1,CASSLALLSTGELFF
TRBJ1-2,TRBV21-1,CASSKSNLGALAF
TRBJ2-3,TRBV6-5,CASSRDRGTDTQYF
TRBJ2-3,TRBV11-2,CASSLRAGGAGGTDTQYF
TRBJ2-6,TRBV10-1,CASRKLGFSGANVLTF
TRBJ1-1,TRBV4-1,CASSHTTGVGTEAFF
TRBJ1-3,TRBV7-9,CASSWPAVEAGNTIYF
TRBJ2-3,TRBV5-4,CASSSYSGNTDTQYF
TRBJ2-5,TRBV5-4,CASRRGDQETQYF
TRBJ1-3,TRBV4-1,CASSLGQTGNTIYF